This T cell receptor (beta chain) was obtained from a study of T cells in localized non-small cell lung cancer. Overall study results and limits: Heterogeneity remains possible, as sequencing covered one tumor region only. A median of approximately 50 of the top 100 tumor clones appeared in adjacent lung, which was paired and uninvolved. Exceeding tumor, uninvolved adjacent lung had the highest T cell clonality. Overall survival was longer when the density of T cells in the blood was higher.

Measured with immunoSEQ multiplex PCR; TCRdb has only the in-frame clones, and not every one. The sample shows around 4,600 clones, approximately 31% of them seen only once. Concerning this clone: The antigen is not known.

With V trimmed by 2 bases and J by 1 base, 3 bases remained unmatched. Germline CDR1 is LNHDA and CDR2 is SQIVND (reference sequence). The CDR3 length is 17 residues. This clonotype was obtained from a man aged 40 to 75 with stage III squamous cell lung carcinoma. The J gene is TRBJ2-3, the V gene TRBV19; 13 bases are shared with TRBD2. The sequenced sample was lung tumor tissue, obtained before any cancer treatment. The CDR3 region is CASSITGTSGGTDTQYF. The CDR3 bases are TGTGCCAGTAGTATAACCGGGACTAGCGGGGGCACAGATACGCAGTATTTT.